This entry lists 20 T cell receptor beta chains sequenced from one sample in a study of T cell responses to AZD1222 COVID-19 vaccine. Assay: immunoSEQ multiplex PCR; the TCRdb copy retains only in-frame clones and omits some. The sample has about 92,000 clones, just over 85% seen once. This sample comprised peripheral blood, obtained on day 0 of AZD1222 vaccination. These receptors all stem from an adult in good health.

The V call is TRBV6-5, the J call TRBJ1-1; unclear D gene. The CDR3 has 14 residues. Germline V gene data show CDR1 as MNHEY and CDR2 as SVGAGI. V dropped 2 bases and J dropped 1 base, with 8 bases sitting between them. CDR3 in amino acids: CASSYVVGNTEAFF. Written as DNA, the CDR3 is TGTGCCAGCAGTTACGTGGTGGGGAACACTGAAGCTTTCTTT.

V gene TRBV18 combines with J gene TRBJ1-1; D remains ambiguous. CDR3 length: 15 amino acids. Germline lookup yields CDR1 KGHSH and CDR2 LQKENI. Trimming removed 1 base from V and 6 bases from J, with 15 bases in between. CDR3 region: CASSPRQVKGPEAFF. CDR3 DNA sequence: TGTGCCAGCTCACCACGGCAAGTGAAGGGCCCTGAAGCTTTCTTT.

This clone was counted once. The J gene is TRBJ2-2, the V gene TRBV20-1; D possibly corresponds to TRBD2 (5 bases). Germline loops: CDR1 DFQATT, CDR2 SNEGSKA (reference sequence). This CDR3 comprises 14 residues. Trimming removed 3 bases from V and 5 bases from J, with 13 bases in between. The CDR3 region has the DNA TGCAGTGCTAGTCAGAGGGAGAGGACCGGGGAGCTGTTTTTT. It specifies CSASQRERTGELFF.

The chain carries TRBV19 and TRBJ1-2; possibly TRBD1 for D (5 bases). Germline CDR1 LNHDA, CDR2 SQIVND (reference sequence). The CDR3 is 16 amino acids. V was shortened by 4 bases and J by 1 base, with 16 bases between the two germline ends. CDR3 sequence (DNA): TGTGCCAGTAGTACCCTGGGACGGGGAAGTAACTATGGCTACACCTTC. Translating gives CASSTLGRGSNYGYTF.

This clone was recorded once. CDR3 region: CASSFAPGTSPLHF. In nucleotides, the CDR3 is TGTGCCAGCAGCTTCGCTCCGGGTACCTCACCCCTCCACTTT. The V and J genes are TRBV11-2 and TRBJ1-6; no clear D. The CDR3 runs 14 residues. Deletions cut 3 bases from V and 10 bases from J, with 13 bases between. Germline V gives CDR1 SGHAT, CDR2 FQNNGV.

The CDR3 region has the DNA TGTGCCAGCAGTTCCGGGACAGGGATTGGCTATGGCTACACCTTC. Translation gives CASSSGTGIGYGYTF. The chain links TRBV28 to TRBJ1-2, with 9 bases that match TRBD1. From germline, CDR1 is MDHEN and CDR2 SYDVKM. Trimming cost V 4 bases and J 4 bases; bases outside gene matches: 7. The CDR3 extends over 15 amino acids.

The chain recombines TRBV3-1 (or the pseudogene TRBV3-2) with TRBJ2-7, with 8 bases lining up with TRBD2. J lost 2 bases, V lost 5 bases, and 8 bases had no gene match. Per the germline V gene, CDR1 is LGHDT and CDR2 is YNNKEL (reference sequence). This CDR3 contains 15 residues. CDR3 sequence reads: CASSRGSGGTYEQYF. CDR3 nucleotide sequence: TGTGCCAGCAGCAGGGGGAGCGGGGGAACCTACGAGCAGTACTTC.

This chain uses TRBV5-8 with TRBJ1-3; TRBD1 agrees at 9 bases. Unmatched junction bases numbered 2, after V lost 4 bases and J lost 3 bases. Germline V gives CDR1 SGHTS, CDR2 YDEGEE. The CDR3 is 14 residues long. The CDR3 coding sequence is TGTGCCAGCAGCCTGGACAGGGGTGGAAACACCATATATTTT. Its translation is CASSLDRGGNTIYF.

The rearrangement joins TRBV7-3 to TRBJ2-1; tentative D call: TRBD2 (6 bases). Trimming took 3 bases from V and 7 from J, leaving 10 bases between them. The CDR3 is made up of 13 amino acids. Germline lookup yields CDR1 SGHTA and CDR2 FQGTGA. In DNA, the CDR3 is TGTGCCAGCAGCTTGACTAGTTTAAATGAGCAGTTCTTC. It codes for CASSLTSLNEQFF.

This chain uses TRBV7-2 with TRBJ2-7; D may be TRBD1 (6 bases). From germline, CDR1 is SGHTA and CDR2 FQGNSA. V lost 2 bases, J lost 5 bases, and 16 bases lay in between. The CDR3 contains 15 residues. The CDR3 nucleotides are TGTGCCAGCAGCTTAAAGATAGGGGGAATCCACGAGCAGTACTTC. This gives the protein CASSLKIGGIHEQYF.

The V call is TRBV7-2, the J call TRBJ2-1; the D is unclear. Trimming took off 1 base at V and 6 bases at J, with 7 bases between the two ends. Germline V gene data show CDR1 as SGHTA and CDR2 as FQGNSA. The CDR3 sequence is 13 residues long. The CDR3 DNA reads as TGTGCCAGCAGCTTAGATAATGGCAATGAGCAGTTCTTC. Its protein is CASSLDNGNEQFF.

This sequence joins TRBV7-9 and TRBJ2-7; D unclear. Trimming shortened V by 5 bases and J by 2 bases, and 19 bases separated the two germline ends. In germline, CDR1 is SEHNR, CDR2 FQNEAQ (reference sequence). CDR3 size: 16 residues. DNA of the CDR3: TGTGCCAGCAGCCCGACTCCTCTTACGGAGCCCTACGAGCAGTACTTC. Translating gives CASSPTPLTEPYEQYF.

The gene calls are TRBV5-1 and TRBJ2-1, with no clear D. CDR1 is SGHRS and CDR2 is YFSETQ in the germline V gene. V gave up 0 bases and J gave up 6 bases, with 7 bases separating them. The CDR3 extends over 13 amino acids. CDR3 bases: TGCGCCAGCAGCTTGGTGGGTAGCAATGAGCAGTTCTTC. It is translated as CASSLVGSNEQFF.

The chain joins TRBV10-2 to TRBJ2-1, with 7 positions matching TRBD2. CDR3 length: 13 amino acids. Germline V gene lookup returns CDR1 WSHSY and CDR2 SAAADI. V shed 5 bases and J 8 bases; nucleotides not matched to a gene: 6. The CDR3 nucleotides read TGCGCCAGCAGTCCGGGGGGAGGGGATGAGCAGTTCTTC. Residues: CASSPGGGDEQFF.

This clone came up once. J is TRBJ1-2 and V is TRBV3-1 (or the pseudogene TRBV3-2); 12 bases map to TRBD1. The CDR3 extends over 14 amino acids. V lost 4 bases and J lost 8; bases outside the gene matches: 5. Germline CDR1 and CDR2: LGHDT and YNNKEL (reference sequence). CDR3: CASSRGQGAGGYTF. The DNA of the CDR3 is TGTGCCAGCAGCCGGGGACAGGGGGCTGGCGGCTACACCTTC.

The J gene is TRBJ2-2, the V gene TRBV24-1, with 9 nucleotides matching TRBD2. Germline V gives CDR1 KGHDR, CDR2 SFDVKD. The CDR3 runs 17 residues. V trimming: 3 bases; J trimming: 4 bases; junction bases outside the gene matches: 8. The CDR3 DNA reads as TGTGCCACCAGTGATCGTAGCGGGAGTGTCGGCACCGGGGAGCTGTTTTTT. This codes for CATSDRSGSVGTGELFF.

DNA of the CDR3: TGTGCCAGCAGCAAGGGACAGGGGGCGAACATTCAGTACTTC. Protein sequence: CASSKGQGANIQYF. The gene calls are TRBV7-2 and TRBJ2-4; 12 bases map to TRBD1. Germline trimming cut 5 bases from V and 7 bases from J; bases unmatched to any gene: 3. The CDR3 runs to 14 residues. Germline assignment: CDR1 SGHTA and CDR2 FQGNSA.

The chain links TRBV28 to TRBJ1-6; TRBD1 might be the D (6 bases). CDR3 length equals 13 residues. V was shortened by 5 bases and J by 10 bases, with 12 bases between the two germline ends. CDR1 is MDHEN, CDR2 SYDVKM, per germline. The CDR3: CASSPPDRSPLHF. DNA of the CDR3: TGTGCCAGCAGTCCGCCGGACAGATCACCCCTCCACTTT. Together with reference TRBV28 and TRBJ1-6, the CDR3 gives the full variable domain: DVKVTQSSRYLVKRTGEKVFLECVQDMDHENMFWYRQDPGLGLRLIYFSYDVKMKEKGDIPEGYSVSREKKERFSLILESASTNQTSMYLCASSPPDRSPLHFGNGTRLTVT.

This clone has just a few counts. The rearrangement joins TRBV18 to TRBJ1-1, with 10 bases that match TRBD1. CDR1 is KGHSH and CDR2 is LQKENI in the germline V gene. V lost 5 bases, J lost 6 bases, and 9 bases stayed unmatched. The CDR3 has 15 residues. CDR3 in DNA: TGTGCCAGCTCAGGACAGGGGGTTCCCCCACCTGAAGCTTTCTTT. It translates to CASSGQGVPPPEAFF.

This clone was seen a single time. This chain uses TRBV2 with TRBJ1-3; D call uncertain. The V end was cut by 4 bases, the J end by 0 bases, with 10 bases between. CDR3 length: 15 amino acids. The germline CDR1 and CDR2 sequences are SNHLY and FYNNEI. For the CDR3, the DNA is TGTGCCAGCAGTGGGGAGGCTACCTCTGGAAACACCATATATTTT. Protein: CASSGEATSGNTIYF.